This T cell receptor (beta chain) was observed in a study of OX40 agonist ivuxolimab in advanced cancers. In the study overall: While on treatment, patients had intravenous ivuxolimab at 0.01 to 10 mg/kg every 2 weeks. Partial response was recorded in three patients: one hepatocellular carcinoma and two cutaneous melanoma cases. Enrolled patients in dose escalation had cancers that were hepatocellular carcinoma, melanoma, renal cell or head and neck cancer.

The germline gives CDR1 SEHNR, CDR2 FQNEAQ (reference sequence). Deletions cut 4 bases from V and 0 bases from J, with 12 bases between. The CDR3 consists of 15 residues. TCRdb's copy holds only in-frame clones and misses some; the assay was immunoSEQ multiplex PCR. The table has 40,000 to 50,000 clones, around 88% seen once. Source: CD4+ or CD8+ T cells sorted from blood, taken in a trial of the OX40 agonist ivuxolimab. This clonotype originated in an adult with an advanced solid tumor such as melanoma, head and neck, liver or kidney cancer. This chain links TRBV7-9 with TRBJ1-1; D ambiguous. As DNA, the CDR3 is TGTGCCAGCAGCTCGTCGACCCATTTGAACACTGAAGCTTTCTTT. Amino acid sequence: CASSSSTHLNTEAFF.